The T cell receptor beta chain described here comes from a study of control samples from healthy donors and cancer patients. Repertoires were generated with immunoSEQ multiplex PCR, while TCRdb's copy carries only in-frame clones and drops some. The sample consists of 130,000 or so clones, under 95% of them appearing once. Per germline, CDR1 SGHDN and CDR2 FVKESK. The ends lost 4 bases at V and 4 bases at J; junction bases unmatched: 13. This CDR3 comprises 17 residues. The sequence was collected from a man aged 35-49 years in good health. The sample comprised blood. The chain has TRBV14 and TRBJ1-3; 7 bases are shared with TRBD1. For the CDR3, the DNA is TGTGCCAGCAGCCCTGGGCGGAGGGGGCGATCAGGAAACACCATATATTTT. It translates to CASSPGRRGRSGNTIYF.